This T cell receptor beta chain was identified in a study of OX40 agonist ivuxolimab in advanced cancers. Whole-study findings and limits: Expanded clones were, on average, more numerous in CD8+ T cells than in CD4+.

This CDR3 has 14 residues. Germline values: CDR1 LNHDA, CDR2 SQIVND (reference sequence). V dropped 7 bases and J dropped 4 bases, with 16 bases sitting between them. Generated by immunoSEQ multiplex PCR, the TCRdb table keeps only in-frame clones and is missing some. This sample has more than 60,000 clones, with around 86% found just once. A note on this clone: Its specificity is unknown.

This receptor was identified in an adult with an advanced solid tumor such as melanoma, head and neck, liver or kidney cancer. Sample: CD4+ or CD8+ T cells sorted from blood, taken in a trial of the OX40 agonist ivuxolimab. The rearrangement links TRBV19 to TRBJ1-2, with D possibly being TRBD1 (5 bases). This chain's CDR3 is CASTLGGEGYGYTF. CDR3 DNA: TGTGCCAGTACCCTGGGGGGGGAAGGCTATGGCTACACCTTC.